These 9 T cell receptor beta chains originate from one sample sequenced in a study of T cell responses to AZD1222 COVID-19 vaccine. Sequencing used immunoSEQ multiplex PCR; TCRdb keeps in-frame clones, though not all of them. The repertoire holds approximately 80,000 clones, with 88% as singletons. Sequences were derived from peripheral blood, sampled on day 0 of MenACWY control vaccination. The receptors derive from an adult in good health.

V usage is TRBV5-1 and J usage is TRBJ1-2; 8 bases align to TRBD1. CDR1 and CDR2 (germline): SGHRS, YFSETQ. V shed 0 bases, J shed 6 bases, and the junction held 13 bases outside the gene matches. There are 17 residues in the CDR3. CDR3 DNA: TGCGCCAGCAGCTTGGAAGGACAGGGATATCGGGGTGATGGCTACACCTTC. It encodes CASSLEGQGYRGDGYTF.

V is TRBV7-2 and J is TRBJ1-1; D might be TRBD1 (6 bases). CDR1 is SGHTA, CDR2 FQGNSA, per germline. Trimming took 5 bases from V and 4 from J, leaving 11 bases between them. CDR3 length: 13 residues. The CDR3 is CASSVQGTTEAFF. CDR3 DNA: TGTGCCAGCAGCGTCCAGGGGACCACTGAAGCTTTCTTT.

The CDR3 sequence: CASSIRTNKNIQYF. Written as DNA, the CDR3 is TGTGCCAGTAGTATAAGGACCAACAAAAACATTCAGTACTTC. This chain joins TRBV19 and TRBJ2-4; D is unclear. The V end lost 2 bases, the J end lost 3 bases, and 8 bases lay between the germline ends. There are 14 residues in the CDR3. Germline V gene sequence: CDR1 LNHDA, CDR2 SQIVND (reference sequence).

V is TRBV5-1 and J is TRBJ1-3; 7 nucleotides align to TRBD1. CDR3 length: 15 residues. Germline V gives CDR1 SGHRS, CDR2 YFSETQ. With 5 bases clipped from V and 0 bases from J, the junction kept 5 bases outside the gene matches. The CDR3 reads CASRGQVGSGNTIYF. The CDR3 DNA is TGCGCCAGCAGAGGACAGGTCGGCTCTGGAAACACCATATATTTT. The complete variable domain, with remaining parts taken from reference TRBV5-1 and TRBJ1-3, reads KAGVTQTPRYLIKTRGQQVTLSCSPISGHRSVSWYQQTPGQGLQFLFEYFSETQRNKGNFPGRFSGRQFSNSRSEMNVSTLELGDSALYLCASRGQVGSGNTIYFGEGSWLTVV.

CDR3 coding DNA: TGTGCCAGCAGTTTAACCCGGACAGCGCTCAACTATGGCTACACCTTC. Its translation: CASSLTRTALNYGYTF. The chain is built from TRBV27 and TRBJ1-2; D perhaps matches TRBD1 (6 bases). Germline CDR1 is MNHEY and CDR2 is SMNVEV (reference sequence). The V and J ends lost 2 bases and 2 bases respectively, with 15 bases between them. This CDR3 is built from 16 residues.

The rearrangement joins TRBV6-2 or TRBV6-3 to TRBJ1-5; D unclear. This CDR3 comprises 12 residues. Germline CDR1 is MNHEY and CDR2 is SVGEGT. Trimming left V 0 bases short and J 15 bases short, with 12 bases between. Written as DNA, the CDR3 is TGTGCCAGCAGTTACTCAGAACACCACTGGCATTTT. This codes for CASSYSEHHWHF.

Only a few counts were recorded for this clone. DNA of the CDR3: TGTGCCAGCAGTTCGACCGCCGGGACAGGAAACACCATATATTTT. As protein: CASSSTAGTGNTIYF. The chain combines TRBV6-2 or TRBV6-3 with TRBJ1-3; D perhaps matches TRBD1 (6 bases). V gave up 4 bases and J gave up 4 bases, with 14 bases separating them. Germline lookup yields CDR1 MNHEY and CDR2 SVGEGT. This CDR3 has 15 residues.

The rearrangement uses TRBV6-5 and TRBJ1-5; 12 bases are a match to TRBD1. V gave up 7 bases and J gave up 7 bases; unmatched junction bases: 8. This CDR3 region has 15 residues. Germline CDR1 is MNHEY and CDR2 is SVGAGI. Written as DNA, the CDR3 is TGTGCCAGCACCACGGGACAGGGGGCTGTACAGCCCCAGCATTTT. As protein: CASTTGQGAVQPQHF.

The V and J genes are TRBV27 and TRBJ1-2; D unresolved. Germline V gene data show CDR1 as MNHEY and CDR2 as SMNVEV (reference sequence). V shed 6 bases and J shed 2 bases, with 10 bases lying between them. The CDR3 has 13 residues. Here the CDR3 DNA reads TGTGCCAGCAGCCCCTCGGGGAACTATGGCTACACCTTC. Its translation: CASSPSGNYGYTF.